The T cell receptor (beta chain) described here comes from a study of graft-versus-host responses after intestinal transplantation. Across the whole study: Anti-thymocyte globulin was used for induction in all recipients, who then took tacrolimus and steroids for 2 to 4 years.

Profiling relied on immunoSEQ multiplex PCR, and the TCRdb table lists in-frame clones only, not all of them. The sample lists some 15,000 clones; approximately 80% were seen once. The V segment lost 5 bases and the J segment 7 bases; nucleotides outside the gene matches: 2. This CDR3 is built from 13 residues. Germline V CDR1 and CDR2: ENHRY, SYGVKD. Intraepithelial plus lamina propria lymphocytes were released by processing graft tissue. The origin of this receptor is a human patient who received an intestinal transplant, so some T cells may come from the graft donor. Sequencing used ileum tissue, obtained 580 to 600 days after intestinal transplantation. This chain connects TRBV10-3 to TRBJ1-4; 9 bases map to TRBD1. The CDR3 sequence is CAISPGQGEKLFF. Written as DNA, the CDR3 is TGTGCCATCAGTCCGGGACAGGGTGAAAAACTGTTTTTT.